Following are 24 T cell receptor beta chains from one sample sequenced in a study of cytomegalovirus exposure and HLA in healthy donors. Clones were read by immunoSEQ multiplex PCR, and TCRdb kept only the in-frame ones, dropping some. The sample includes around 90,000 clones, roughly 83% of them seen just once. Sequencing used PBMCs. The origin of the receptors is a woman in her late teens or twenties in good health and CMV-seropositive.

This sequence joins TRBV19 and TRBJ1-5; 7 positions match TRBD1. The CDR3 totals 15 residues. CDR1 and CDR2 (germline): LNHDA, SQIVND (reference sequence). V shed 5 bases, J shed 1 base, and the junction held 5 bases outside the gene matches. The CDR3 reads CASSWDSYSNQPQHF. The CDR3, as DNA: TGTGCCAGTAGTTGGGACAGTTACAGCAATCAGCCCCAGCATTTT.

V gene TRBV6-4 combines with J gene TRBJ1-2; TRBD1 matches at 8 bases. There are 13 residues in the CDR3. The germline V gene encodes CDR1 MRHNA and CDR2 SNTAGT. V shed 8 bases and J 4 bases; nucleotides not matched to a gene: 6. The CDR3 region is CASAPGQVYGYTF. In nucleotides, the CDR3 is TGTGCCAGCGCCCCGGGACAGGTCTATGGCTACACCTTC.

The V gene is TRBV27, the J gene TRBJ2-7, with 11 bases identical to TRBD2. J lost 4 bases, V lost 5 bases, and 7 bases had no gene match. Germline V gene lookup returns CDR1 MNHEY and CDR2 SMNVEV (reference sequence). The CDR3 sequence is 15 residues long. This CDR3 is CASSLTGTSGYEQYF. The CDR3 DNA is TGTGCCAGCAGTCTAACCGGGACTAGCGGATACGAGCAGTACTTC.

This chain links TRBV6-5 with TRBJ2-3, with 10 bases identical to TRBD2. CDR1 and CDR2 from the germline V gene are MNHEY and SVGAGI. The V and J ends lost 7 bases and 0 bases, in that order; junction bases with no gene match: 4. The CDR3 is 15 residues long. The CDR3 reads CASKLAGPSTDTQYF. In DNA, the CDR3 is TGTGCCAGCAAACTAGCGGGACCTAGCACAGATACGCAGTATTTT.

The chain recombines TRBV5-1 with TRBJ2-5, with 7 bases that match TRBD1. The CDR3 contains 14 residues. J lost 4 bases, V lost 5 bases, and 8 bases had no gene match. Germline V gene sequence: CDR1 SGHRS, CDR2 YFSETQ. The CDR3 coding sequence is TGCGCCAGCAGAGGAAGGGGGCCGGCAGAGACCCAGTACTTC. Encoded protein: CASRGRGPAETQYF.

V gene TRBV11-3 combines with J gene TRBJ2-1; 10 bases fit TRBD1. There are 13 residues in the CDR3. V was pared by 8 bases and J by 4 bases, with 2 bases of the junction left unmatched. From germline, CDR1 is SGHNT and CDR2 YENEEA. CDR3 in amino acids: CASSGQGYNEQFF. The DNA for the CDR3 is TGTGCCAGCTCGGGACAGGGGTACAATGAGCAGTTCTTC.

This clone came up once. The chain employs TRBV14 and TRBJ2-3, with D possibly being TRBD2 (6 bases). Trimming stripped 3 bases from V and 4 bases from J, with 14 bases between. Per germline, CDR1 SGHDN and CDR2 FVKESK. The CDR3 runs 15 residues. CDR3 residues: CASSHWRRGPDTQYF. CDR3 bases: TGTGCCAGCAGCCATTGGCGGAGGGGACCAGATACGCAGTATTTT. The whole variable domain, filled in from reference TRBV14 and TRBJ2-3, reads EAGVTQFPSHSVIEKGQTVTLRCDPISGHDNLYWYRRVMGKEIKFLLHFVKESKQDESGMPNNRFLAERTGGTYSTLKVQPAELEDSGVYFCASSHWRRGPDTQYFGPGTRLTVL.

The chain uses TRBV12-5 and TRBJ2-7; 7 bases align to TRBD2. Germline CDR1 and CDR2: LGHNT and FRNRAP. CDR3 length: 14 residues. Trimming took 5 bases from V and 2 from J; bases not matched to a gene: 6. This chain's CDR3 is CASGGEAGAYEQYF. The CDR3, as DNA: TGTGCTAGTGGTGGGGAGGCGGGGGCCTACGAGCAGTACTTC.

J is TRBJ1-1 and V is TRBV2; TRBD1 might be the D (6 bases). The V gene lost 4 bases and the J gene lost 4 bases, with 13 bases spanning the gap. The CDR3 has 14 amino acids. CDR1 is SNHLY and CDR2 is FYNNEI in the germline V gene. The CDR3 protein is CASSAGAEGTEAFF. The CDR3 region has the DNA TGTGCCAGCAGTGCAGGGGCGGAAGGCACTGAAGCTTTCTTT.

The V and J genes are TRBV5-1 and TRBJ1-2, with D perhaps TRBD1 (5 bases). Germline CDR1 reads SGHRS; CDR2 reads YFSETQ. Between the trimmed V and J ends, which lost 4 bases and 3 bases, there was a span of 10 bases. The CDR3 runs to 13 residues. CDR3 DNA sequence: TGCGCCAGCAGCGCCGACAGCTACTATGGCTACACCTTC. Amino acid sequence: CASSADSYYGYTF.

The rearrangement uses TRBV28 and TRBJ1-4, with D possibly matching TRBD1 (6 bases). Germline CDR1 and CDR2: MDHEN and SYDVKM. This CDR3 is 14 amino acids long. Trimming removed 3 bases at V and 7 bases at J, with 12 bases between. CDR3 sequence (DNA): TGTGCCAGCAGTTTGGGGGCCCGAAGTGAAAAACTGTTTTTT. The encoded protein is CASSLGARSEKLFF.

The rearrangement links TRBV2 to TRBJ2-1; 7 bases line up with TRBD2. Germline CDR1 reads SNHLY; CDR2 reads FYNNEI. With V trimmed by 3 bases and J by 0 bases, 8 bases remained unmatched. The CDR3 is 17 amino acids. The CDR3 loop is CASSDSGPASSYNEQFF. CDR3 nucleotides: TGTGCCAGCAGTGATAGCGGGCCAGCGAGCTCCTACAATGAGCAGTTCTTC.

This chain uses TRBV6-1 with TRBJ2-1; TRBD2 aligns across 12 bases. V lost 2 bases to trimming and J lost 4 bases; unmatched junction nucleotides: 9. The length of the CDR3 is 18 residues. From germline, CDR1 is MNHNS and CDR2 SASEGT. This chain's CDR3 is CASSEWPSGGDSYNEQFF. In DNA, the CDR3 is TGTGCCAGCAGTGAATGGCCTAGCGGGGGGGACAGTTACAATGAGCAGTTCTTC.

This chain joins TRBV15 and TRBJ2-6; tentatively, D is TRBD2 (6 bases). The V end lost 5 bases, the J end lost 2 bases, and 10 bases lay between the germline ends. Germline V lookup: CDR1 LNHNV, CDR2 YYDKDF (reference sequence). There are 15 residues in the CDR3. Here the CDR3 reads CATSERGTGANVLTF. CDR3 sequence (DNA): TGTGCCACCAGCGAGCGCGGGACTGGGGCCAACGTCCTGACTTTC.

This chain's CDR3 is CASSPWGGAKEETQYF. CDR3 DNA: TGTGCCAGCAGCCCCTGGGGGGGGGCGAAGGAAGAGACCCAGTACTTC. The V and J genes are TRBV7-6 and TRBJ2-5; a weak D match, TRBD2 (7 bases). V was trimmed by 5 bases and J by 3 bases, leaving 19 bases between them. Germline V gives CDR1 SGHVS, CDR2 FNYEAQ. This CDR3 is built from 16 residues.

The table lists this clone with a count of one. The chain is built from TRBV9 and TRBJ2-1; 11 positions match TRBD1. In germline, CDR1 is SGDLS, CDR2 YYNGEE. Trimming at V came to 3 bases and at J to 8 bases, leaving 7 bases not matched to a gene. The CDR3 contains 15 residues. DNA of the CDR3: TGTGCCAGCAGCGCTTGGACAGGGGGCGCGGATGAGCAGTTCTTC. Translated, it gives CASSAWTGGADEQFF.

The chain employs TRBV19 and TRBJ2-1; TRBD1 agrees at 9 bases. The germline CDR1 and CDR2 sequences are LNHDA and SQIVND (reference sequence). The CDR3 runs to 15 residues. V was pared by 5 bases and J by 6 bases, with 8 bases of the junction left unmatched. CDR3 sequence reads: CASSPRDRESNEQFF. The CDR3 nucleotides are TGTGCCAGTAGTCCACGGGACAGGGAGAGCAATGAGCAGTTCTTC.

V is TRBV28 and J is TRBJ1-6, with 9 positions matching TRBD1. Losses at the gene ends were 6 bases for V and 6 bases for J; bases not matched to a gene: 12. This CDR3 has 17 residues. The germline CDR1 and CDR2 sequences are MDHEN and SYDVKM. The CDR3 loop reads CASSLLTGTGFNSPLHF. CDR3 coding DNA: TGTGCCAGCAGCCTCCTGACCGGGACAGGGTTTAATTCACCCCTCCACTTT.

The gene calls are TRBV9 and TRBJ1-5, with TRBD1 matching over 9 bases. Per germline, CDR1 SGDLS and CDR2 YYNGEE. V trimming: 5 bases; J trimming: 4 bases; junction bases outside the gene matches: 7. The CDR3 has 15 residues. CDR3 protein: CASSAGTGLNQPQHF. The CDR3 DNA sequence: TGTGCCAGCAGTGCCGGGACAGGGTTAAATCAGCCCCAGCATTTT.

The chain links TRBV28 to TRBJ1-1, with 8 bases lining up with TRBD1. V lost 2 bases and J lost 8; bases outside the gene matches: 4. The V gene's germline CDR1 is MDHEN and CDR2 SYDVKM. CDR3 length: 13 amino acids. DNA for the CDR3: TGTGCCAGCAGTTTACGTAACAGGGGGGAAGCTTTCTTT. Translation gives CASSLRNRGEAFF.

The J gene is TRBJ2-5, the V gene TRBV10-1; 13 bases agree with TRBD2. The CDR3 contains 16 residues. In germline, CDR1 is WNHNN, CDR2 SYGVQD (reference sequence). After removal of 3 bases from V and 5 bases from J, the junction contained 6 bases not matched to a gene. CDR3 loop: CASSETSGGARETQYF. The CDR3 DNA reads TGCGCCAGCAGTGAAACTAGCGGGGGGGCCCGGGAGACCCAGTACTTC.

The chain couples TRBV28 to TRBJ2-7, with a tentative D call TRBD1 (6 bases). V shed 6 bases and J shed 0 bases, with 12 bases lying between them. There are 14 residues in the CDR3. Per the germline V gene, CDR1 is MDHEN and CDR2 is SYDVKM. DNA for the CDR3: TGTGCCAGCAGGAAATCAGGGGTCTCCTACGAGCAGTACTTC. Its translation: CASRKSGVSYEQYF.

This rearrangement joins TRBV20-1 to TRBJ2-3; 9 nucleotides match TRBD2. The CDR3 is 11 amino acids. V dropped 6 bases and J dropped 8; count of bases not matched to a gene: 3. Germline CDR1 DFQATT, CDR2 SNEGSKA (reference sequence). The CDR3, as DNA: TGCAGTGCAACTAGCGGGTCTACGCAGTATTTT. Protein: CSATSGSTQYF.

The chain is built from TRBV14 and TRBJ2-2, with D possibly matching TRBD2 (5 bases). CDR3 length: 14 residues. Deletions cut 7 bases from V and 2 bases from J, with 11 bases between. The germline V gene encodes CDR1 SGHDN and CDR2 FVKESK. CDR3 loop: CASKRSSNTGELFF. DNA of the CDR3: TGTGCCAGCAAGCGGTCCTCCAACACCGGGGAGCTGTTTTTT.